The clone carrying this T cell receptor beta chain was seen at least ten times. The CDR3 runs 14 residues. The germline CDR1 and CDR2 sequences are DFQATT and SNEGSKA (reference sequence). V dropped 0 bases and J dropped 0 bases, with 9 bases sitting between them. RNA transcripts served as template for amplifying TCR beta CDR3 sequences. RT-PCR in the first round used HTBI primers; a second-round multiplex PCR followed. One entry per CDR3 protein, called by TCRdb with MiXCR from the multiplex PCR reads. This sample has around 1.1 million distinct CDR3 sequences, with about two fifths found just once. This sample is drawn from a study of Graves' ophthalmopathy and Graves' hyperthyroidism. About the research overall: Calling hyperthyroidism stable required that no ophthalmopathy show up within 18 months of follow-up.

The receptor's source is an adult man with Graves' hyperthyroidism. This chain links TRBV20-1 with TRBJ2-7; D is uncertain. What was sequenced was peripheral blood or thyroid tissue (not recorded which). This chain's CDR3 is CSARDGAFSYEQYF. The CDR3 DNA is TGCAGTGCTAGAGATGGTGCATTCTCCTACGAGCAGTACTTC.